The 27 T cell receptor beta chains presented below share a single source sample, sequenced in a study of T cell repertoires in cytomegalovirus infection. TCRdb redid the calling of the reads with MiXCR, one entry per CDR3 protein. Altogether roughly 320,000 distinct CDR3 sequences are present, around 10% being singletons, with the ten largest covering approximately 2.4%. The specimen sequenced was PBMCs. These receptors all stem from a human donor in good health (CMV status not recorded). Some clones in this sample may be carry-over from other donors' samples.

The CDR3 spells CASRGPAGDSNQPQHF. Written as DNA, the CDR3 is TGTGCCAGCAGAGGTCCGGCAGGGGATAGCAATCAGCCCCAGCATTTT. This chain uses TRBV6-2 or TRBV6-3 with TRBJ1-5; D is perhaps TRBD1 (6 bases). In germline, CDR1 is MNHEY, CDR2 SVGEGT. The CDR3 covers 16 residues. Trimming left V 6 bases short and J 0 bases short, with 15 bases between.

This clonotype was observed a few times. The chain links TRBV20-1 to TRBJ2-1, with 9 bases lining up with TRBD1. Germline V CDR1 and CDR2: DFQATT, SNEGSKA (reference sequence). CDR3 length equals 15 residues. V shed 7 bases, J shed 3 bases, and the junction held 10 bases outside the gene matches. This CDR3 reads CSGTGQGEDYNEQFF. CDR3 coding DNA: TGCAGTGGCACGGGACAGGGAGAGGACTACAATGAGCAGTTCTTC.

This clonotype was recorded many times. This chain links TRBV20-1 with TRBJ1-5, with TRBD1 identical over 7 bases. This CDR3 region has 11 residues. Germline V gene data show CDR1 as DFQATT and CDR2 as SNEGSKA (reference sequence). J gave up 6 bases and V 5 bases, and 1 base lay outside the gene matches. The DNA of the CDR3 is TGCAGTGCTGCAGGGGGTCAGCCCCAGCATTTT. Amino acid sequence: CSAAGGQPQHF.

This chain connects TRBV28 to TRBJ2-7; no clear D gene. The CDR3 loop spans 13 amino acids. Germline assignment: CDR1 MDHEN and CDR2 SYDVKM. Trimming stripped 5 bases from V and 9 bases from J, with 17 bases between. As DNA, the CDR3 is TGTGCCAGCAGTCCCCAGACCGTCAATGGGCAGTACGTC. This sequence encodes CASSPQTVNGQYV.

Comments on this clonotype: At one end the junction does not follow the germline gene, possibly because of a read error. The rearrangement uses TRBV6-6 and TRBJ2-7; 7 nucleotides agree with TRBD1. Germline V gene lookup returns CDR1 MNHNY and CDR2 SVGAGI (reference sequence). The CDR3 spans 15 residues. The CDR3 protein is CASSKRQGASYERYF. CDR3 bases: TGTGCCAGCAGTAAGAGACAGGGTGCCTCCTACGAGCGGTACTTC.

CDR3 protein: CASSGAPRGRRYEQYF. CDR3 sequence (DNA): TGTGCCAGCAGTGGCGCCCCGCGGGGGCGGAGATACGAGCAGTACTTC. This chain joins TRBV6-6 and TRBJ2-7; possible D gene TRBD2, 7 bases. Germline assignment: CDR1 MNHNY and CDR2 SVGAGI (reference sequence). V lost 5 bases and J 4 bases, leaving 21 bases between the germline ends. The CDR3 runs 16 residues.

This clonotype was counted ten times or more. The gene calls are TRBV2 and TRBJ1-5, with 8 bases that match TRBD1. Trimming cost V 8 bases and J 5 bases; bases outside gene matches: 5. The CDR3 has 13 amino acids. Germline CDR1 and CDR2: SNHLY and FYNNEI. CDR3 loop: CASGQGRDQPQHF. The CDR3 bases are TGTGCCAGCGGACAGGGAAGGGATCAGCCCCAGCATTTT. The full variable domain, its missing parts supplied by reference TRBV2 and TRBJ1-5, is EPEVTQTPSHQVTQMGQEVILRCVPISNHLYFYWYRQILGQKVEFLVSFYNNEISEKSEIFDDQFSVERPDGSNFTLKIRSTKLEDSAMYFCASGQGRDQPQHFGDGTRLSIL.

This clonotype was counted many times. The chain combines TRBV28 with TRBJ1-5; possible D gene TRBD1, 6 bases. This CDR3 comprises 13 residues. Germline V gives CDR1 MDHEN, CDR2 SYDVKM. Deletions cut 5 bases from V and 5 bases from J, with 10 bases between. CDR3 amino acids: CASSVNRDQPQHF. DNA for the CDR3: TGTGCCAGCAGTGTTAACAGGGATCAGCCCCAGCATTTT.

This clonotype was recorded only once. This rearrangement joins TRBV28 to TRBJ2-3, with 7 nucleotides matching TRBD2. The germline gives CDR1 MDHEN, CDR2 SYDVKM. V lost 7 bases, J lost 4 bases, and 11 bases stayed unmatched. The CDR3 length is 15 residues. CDR3 region: CASKPAGVRSDTQYF. The CDR3 DNA is TGTGCCAGCAAACCGGCGGGGGTCCGTTCAGATACGCAGTATTTT.

This clonotype was recorded once. An end of the junction does not agree with germline; a read error may underlie this. The CDR3 DNA follows: TGTGCCAGCAGTTTAGGGGGGTACGAGCGGTACTTC. Amino acid sequence: CASSLGGYERYF. The gene calls are TRBV28 and TRBJ2-7, with TRBD2 as a possible D gene (6 bases). CDR3 size: 12 residues. CDR1 MDHEN and CDR2 SYDVKM come from the germline V gene.

This clonotype was observed at least ten times. CDR3 protein: CASSLVRGDQPQHF. CDR3 nucleotide sequence: TGTGCCAGCAGTTTAGTGCGGGGGGATCAGCCCCAGCATTTT. The genes are TRBV28 and TRBJ1-5; D perhaps matches TRBD1 (5 bases). V was trimmed by 2 bases and J by 5 bases, leaving 10 bases between them. Germline loops: CDR1 MDHEN, CDR2 SYDVKM. The CDR3 contains 14 residues.

This clonotype was observed at least ten times. This sequence joins TRBV2 and TRBJ1-3, with D unclear. V shed 1 base and J shed 9 bases, with 16 bases lying between them. The CDR3 is made up of 15 amino acids. Germline CDR1 SNHLY, CDR2 FYNNEI. The CDR3 DNA reads as TGTGCCAGCAGTGAAGATCGAGGACGGTTTTTCACCATATATTTT. This sequence encodes CASSEDRGRFFTIYF. Full variable domain (rest looked up from reference TRBV2 and TRBJ1-3): EPEVTQTPSHQVTQMGQEVILRCVPISNHLYFYWYRQILGQKVEFLVSFYNNEISEKSEIFDDQFSVERPDGSNFTLKIRSTKLEDSAMYFCASSEDRGRFFTIYFGEGSWLTVV.

With respect to this clonotype: Being one base from a much bigger clone, this may be a read error. The chain uses TRBV29-1 and TRBJ2-1, with 8 bases fitting TRBD2. The germline V gene has CDR1 SQVTM and CDR2 ANQGSEA. The CDR3 covers 16 residues. The CDR3 nucleotides are TGCAGCGTTGAAGTGCCGAGCGGGGGCCTTTACAATGGGCAGTTCTTC. Translation gives CSVEVPSGGLYNGQFF.

This clonotype came up a few times. The chain employs TRBV18 and TRBJ2-4, with D perhaps matching TRBD1 (5 bases). The V and J ends lost 2 bases and 5 bases respectively, with 10 bases between them. The CDR3 is 14 amino acids. CDR1 and CDR2 (germline): KGHSH, LQKENI. In DNA, the CDR3 is TGTGCCAGCTCACCAACACGACAGCAAAACATTCAGTACTTC. It yields the protein CASSPTRQQNIQYF.

This chain joins TRBV9 and TRBJ2-1; D ambiguous. Trimming stripped 4 bases from V and 7 bases from J, with 18 bases between. CDR3 size: 15 residues. Germline V gene lookup returns CDR1 SGDLS and CDR2 YYNGEE. In DNA, the CDR3 is TGTGCCAGCAGCCCTACCCGGCTGGAAGTAAATGAGCAGTTCTTC. Amino acid sequence: CASSPTRLEVNEQFF.

This clonotype came up many times. CDR3 protein: CAITHGSGNTIYF. The CDR3 nucleotides are TGTGCCATCACCCATGGGTCCGGAAACACCATATATTTT. The chain has TRBV12-3 or TRBV12-4 and TRBJ1-3; D gene uncertain. This CDR3 region has 13 residues. The ends were cut back, 10 bases at V and 4 bases at J, with 14 bases in the middle.

The chain joins TRBV6-5 to TRBJ2-1; 11 bases line up with TRBD2. The length of the CDR3 is 16 residues. Germline V gene lookup returns CDR1 MNHEY and CDR2 SVGAGI. The trim removed 5 bases at V and 12 bases at J, leaving 15 bases unmatched. This CDR3 is CASSTRLAGRVGTQFF. In nucleotides, the CDR3 is TGTGCCAGCAGTACCCGACTAGCGGGGAGAGTGGGGACGCAGTTCTTC.

This clonotype appeared many times. This chain links TRBV2 with TRBJ2-1; 7 bases match TRBD1. The junction had 5 bases not matched to a gene; V was cut back by 9 bases and J by 0 bases. Per the germline V gene, CDR1 is SNHLY and CDR2 is FYNNEI. The CDR3 covers 14 residues. CDR3 DNA: TGTGCCAGTGACAGGGTGAGCTCCTACAATGAGCAGTTCTTC. Translating it yields CASDRVSSYNEQFF.

The chain carries TRBV19 and TRBJ2-1; D might be TRBD1 or TRBD2, each matching 6 bases. Per the germline V gene, CDR1 is LNHDA and CDR2 is SQIVND (reference sequence). The CDR3 contains 15 residues. The germline V and J ends were trimmed by 3 bases and 8 bases, with 17 bases remaining between them. The CDR3 is CASSMRGASSDEQFF. In nucleotides, the CDR3 is TGTGCCAGTAGTATGAGGGGGGCATCGAGTGATGAGCAGTTCTTC.

The chain employs TRBV29-1 and TRBJ1-2, with 7 positions matching TRBD1. The J segment lost 3 bases and the V segment lost 3 bases, leaving 1 base of the junction unmatched. The germline CDR1 and CDR2 sequences are SQVTM and ANQGSEA. The CDR3 runs 12 residues. The CDR3 loop reads CSVDRGDYGYTF. For the CDR3, the DNA is TGCAGCGTTGACAGGGGGGACTATGGCTACACCTTC.

This clonotype was counted at least ten times. This chain uses TRBV5-6 with TRBJ1-1; D is unresolved. CDR1 and CDR2 (germline): SGHDT, YYEEEE. The CDR3 runs 14 residues. V lost 2 bases and J 1 base, leaving 9 bases between the germline ends. The CDR3 nucleotides read TGTGCCAGCAGCTTAGGCCTGGGGAACACTGAAGCTTTCTTT. Protein: CASSLGLGNTEAFF. Together with reference TRBV5-6 and TRBJ1-1, the CDR3 gives the full variable domain: DAGVTQSPTHLIKTRGQQVTLRCSPKSGHDTVSWYQQALGQGPQFIFQYYEEEERQRGNFPDRFSGHQFPNYSSELNVNALLLGDSALYLCASSLGLGNTEAFFGQGTRLTVV.

J is TRBJ2-1 and V is TRBV29-1; perhaps TRBD2 as D (5 bases). V lost 6 bases to trimming and J lost 6 bases, with 12 bases between them. CDR1 and CDR2 (germline): SQVTM, ANQGSEA. The CDR3 totals 12 residues. CDR3 in amino acids: CSVTSEGNEQFF. CDR3 coding DNA: TGCAGCGTGACCTCAGAGGGCAATGAGCAGTTCTTC.

This clonotype was detected many times. The chain uses TRBV10-3 and TRBJ2-3; 9 nucleotides line up with TRBD2. This CDR3 contains 11 residues. Germline values: CDR1 ENHRY, CDR2 SYGVKD. Trimming took 7 bases from V and 10 from J; bases not matched to a gene: 3. CDR3 loop: CAITQRGAQYF. The CDR3 region has the DNA TGTGCCATCACCCAGCGGGGGGCGCAGTATTTT.

This clonotype was detected ten times or more. The genes are TRBV19 and TRBJ1-5; 9 bases agree with TRBD1. The CDR3 loop spans 14 amino acids. J lost 4 bases, V lost 8 bases, and 6 bases had no gene match. Germline values: CDR1 LNHDA, CDR2 SQIVND (reference sequence). The CDR3 spells CASRVGTGNQPQHF. In DNA, the CDR3 is TGTGCCAGTCGTGTAGGGACAGGGAATCAGCCCCAGCATTTT.

This clonotype has only one observation. Mismatch with germline at one junction end may stem from a read error. This rearrangement joins TRBV14 to TRBJ2-2; the D gene could be TRBD1 or TRBD2 (6 bases each). Germline V gene sequence: CDR1 SGHDN, CDR2 FVKESK. This CDR3 comprises 13 residues. CDR3 region: CAGSLNRAGGLFF. In DNA, the CDR3 is TGTGCCGGCAGCCTGAACAGGGCCGGGGGGCTGTTTTTT.

Ten or more counts support this clonotype. The rearrangement links TRBV7-2 to TRBJ2-1; 12 bases line up with TRBD2. The V segment lost 1 base and the J segment 5 bases; nucleotides outside the gene matches: 12. Germline V gives CDR1 SGHTA, CDR2 FQGNSA. The CDR3 sequence is 19 residues long. CDR3 region: CASSLERGGLAGGNNEQFF. CDR3 coding DNA: TGTGCCAGCAGCTTAGAACGTGGTGGGCTAGCGGGGGGGAACAATGAGCAGTTCTTC.

This clonotype was seen many times. The chain recombines TRBV7-2 with TRBJ2-2; 11 nucleotides align to TRBD1. V trimming: 5 bases; J trimming: 1 base; junction bases outside the gene matches: 9. This CDR3 has 18 amino acids. Germline V gene sequence: CDR1 SGHTA, CDR2 FQGNSA. The chain's CDR3 is CASSPRTGGLLNTGELFF. The CDR3 DNA follows: TGTGCCAGCAGCCCCCGGACAGGGGGCCTTTTGAACACCGGGGAGCTGTTTTTT.